The next 26 T cell receptor beta chains were all read from a single sample in a study of blood T cell repertoires in COVID-19. Data came from immunoSEQ multiplex PCR; TCRdb stores just in-frame clones and leaves some out. The top ten clones hold around 5% of a sample with about 140,000 clones, 80% of them seen once. The sample comprised peripheral blood. The receptors shown here come from a woman aged 45-65 years with acute or convalescent COVID-19.

This clone was picked up one time. The gene calls are TRBV18 and TRBJ1-4, with 8 bases fitting TRBD1. The germline CDR1 and CDR2 sequences are KGHSH and LQKENI. This CDR3 is 15 amino acids long. V shed 1 base, J shed 7 bases, and the junction held 5 bases outside the gene matches. As DNA, the CDR3 is TGTGCCAGCTCACCACGACAGGGGCAGGGTGAAAAACTGTTTTTT. Translating gives CASSPRQGQGEKLFF.

The chain carries TRBV10-3 and TRBJ1-2; weak D call: TRBD1 (6 bases). V was shortened by 7 bases and J by 7 bases, with 10 bases between the two germline ends. Germline assignment: CDR1 ENHRY and CDR2 SYGVKD. The CDR3 has 11 amino acids. CDR3: CAITGAGGYTF. CDR3 nucleotide sequence: TGTGCCATCACAGGGGCCGGTGGCTACACCTTC.

A few counts support this clone. This chain uses TRBV29-1 with TRBJ1-1; 10 bases fit TRBD1. The V and J ends lost 5 bases and 1 base, in that order; junction bases with no gene match: 10. This CDR3 comprises 16 residues. The germline V gene encodes CDR1 SQVTM and CDR2 ANQGSEA. This CDR3 is CSVPRRDRGPNTEAFF. The CDR3, as DNA: TGCAGCGTTCCGCGGCGGGACAGGGGTCCGAACACTGAAGCTTTCTTT.

The chain is built from TRBV30 and TRBJ2-1; D is uncertain. Germline V CDR1 and CDR2: GTSNPN, SVGIG (reference sequence). Deletions cut 4 bases from V and 3 bases from J, with 19 bases between. This CDR3 spans 16 amino acids. Here the CDR3 reads CAWKWPGGVGYNEQFF. CDR3 bases: TGTGCCTGGAAATGGCCGGGTGGTGTGGGCTACAATGAGCAGTTCTTC.

In DNA, the CDR3 is TGTGCCAGCAGTATAACAGGGAATTCACCCCTCCACTTT. Residues: CASSITGNSPLHF. The chain uses TRBV25-1 and TRBJ1-6; possibly TRBD1 for D (6 bases). Germline values: CDR1 MGHDK, CDR2 SYGVNS. The CDR3 length is 13 residues. V was pared by 5 bases and J by 7 bases, with 9 bases between.

The V and J genes are TRBV28 and TRBJ1-1; 8 bases are shared with TRBD1. The CDR3 length is 14 residues. Trimming removed 5 bases from V and 6 bases from J; junction bases left unmatched: 8. Per the germline V gene, CDR1 is MDHEN and CDR2 is SYDVKM. For the CDR3, the DNA is TGTGCCAGCAGTCGACAGGGGATTATCGCTGAAGCTTTCTTT. It translates to CASSRQGIIAEAFF.

V gene TRBV3-1 (or the pseudogene TRBV3-2) combines with J gene TRBJ2-7, with 10 positions matching TRBD1. Trimming removed 1 base from V and 6 bases from J; junction bases left unmatched: 9. Germline V lookup: CDR1 LGHDT, CDR2 YNNKEL (reference sequence). CDR3 length equals 16 residues. CDR3 loop: CASSQGGGQGLREQYF. CDR3 DNA: TGTGCCAGCAGCCAAGGCGGGGGACAGGGGCTCCGCGAGCAGTACTTC.

The genes are TRBV6-5 and TRBJ1-2; 7 bases agree with TRBD1. The CDR3 is 16 residues long. V lost 2 bases and J lost 4; bases outside the gene matches: 10. From germline, CDR1 is MNHEY and CDR2 SVGAGI. The CDR3 DNA reads TGTGCCAGCAGTTACCGGACAGGAAAAGGTTCCTATGGCTACACCTTC. Translating gives CASSYRTGKGSYGYTF.

The genes are TRBV7-7 and TRBJ2-5; D remains ambiguous. The CDR3 spans 14 residues. Germline CDR1 and CDR2: SSHAT and FNYEAQ (reference sequence). V was pared by 1 base and J by 1 base, with 7 bases between. The chain's CDR3 is CASSLGHSQETQYF. CDR3 in DNA: TGTGCCAGCAGCTTAGGACATAGCCAAGAGACCCAGTACTTC.

The chain joins TRBV6-5 to TRBJ1-1; D unclear. V was clipped by 2 bases and J by 0 bases, with 10 bases between them. Germline V CDR1 and CDR2: MNHEY, SVGAGI. CDR3 length equals 15 residues. The CDR3 DNA sequence: TGTGCCAGCAGTTACGTCGCGGGCATGAACACTGAAGCTTTCTTT. Its protein product is CASSYVAGMNTEAFF.

The chain carries TRBV7-9 and TRBJ2-2; the match to TRBD2 covers 12 bases. Germline values: CDR1 SEHNR, CDR2 FQNEAQ (reference sequence). CDR3 length equals 16 residues. V was clipped by 6 bases and J by 0 bases; unmatched bases: 2. Written as DNA, the CDR3 is TGTGCCAGCAGACGACTAGCGGGGGCGAACACCGGGGAGCTGTTTTTT. Translation gives CASRRLAGANTGELFF.

The rearrangement links TRBV7-2 to TRBJ2-3; 8 bases match TRBD1. V lost 1 base, J lost 5 bases, and 2 bases stayed unmatched. This CDR3 region has 14 residues. CDR1 is SGHTA, CDR2 FQGNSA, per germline. The CDR3 sequence: CASSLGTGIDTQYF. The CDR3 DNA follows: TGTGCCAGCAGCTTAGGGACAGGGATAGATACGCAGTATTTT.

This clone was counted between two and nine times. The chain has TRBV6-5 and TRBJ1-5, with D hard to call. Germline CDR1 and CDR2: MNHEY and SVGAGI. Trimming shortened V by 5 bases and J by 4 bases, and 12 bases separated the two germline ends. This CDR3 has 14 amino acids. DNA of the CDR3: TGTGCCAGCAGTCCGCCTCACAGTAATCAGCCCCAGCATTTT. Its translation: CASSPPHSNQPQHF.

The rearrangement links TRBV6-2 or TRBV6-3 to TRBJ1-5; D might be TRBD1 (6 bases). Per germline, CDR1 MNHEY and CDR2 SVGEGT. Trimming stripped 2 bases from V and 6 bases from J, with 14 bases between. This CDR3 is 15 amino acids long. This CDR3 is CASSYRGGFSQPQHF. CDR3 in DNA: TGTGCCAGCAGTTACCGGGGGGGCTTTAGTCAGCCCCAGCATTTT.

The CDR3 nucleotides read TGTGCCAGCAGTTCCATGAGGACTGAAGCTTTCTTT. This encodes CASSSMRTEAFF. The chain carries TRBV28 and TRBJ1-1; D ambiguous. CDR1 MDHEN and CDR2 SYDVKM come from the germline V gene. Trimming pared 4 bases from V and 5 bases from J, leaving 8 bases between. This CDR3 has 12 amino acids.

The chain uses TRBV19 and TRBJ2-4, with 7 bases matching TRBD1. This CDR3 is built from 13 residues. The ends lost 9 bases at V and 4 bases at J; junction bases unmatched: 6. CDR1 is LNHDA, CDR2 SQIVND, per germline (reference sequence). This CDR3 reads CASFGTDKNIQYF. In DNA form, the CDR3 reads TGTGCCAGCTTCGGGACAGATAAAAACATTCAGTACTTC.

J is TRBJ1-5 and V is TRBV2; the match to TRBD1 covers 12 bases. Germline loops: CDR1 SNHLY, CDR2 FYNNEI. This CDR3 is built from 15 residues. J was trimmed by 7 bases and V by 3 bases; bases with no gene match: 4. The CDR3: CASSDGTGGEQPQHF. Here the CDR3 DNA reads TGTGCCAGCAGTGACGGGACAGGGGGCGAGCAGCCCCAGCATTTT.

The table lists this clone with a count of one. The chain recombines TRBV18 with TRBJ2-5; TRBD2 is a possible D gene (6 bases). CDR1 is KGHSH and CDR2 is LQKENI in the germline V gene. V was cut by 3 bases and J by 2 bases, with 7 bases left in between. CDR3 size: 13 residues. CDR3 residues: CASSPEGQETQYF. For the CDR3, the DNA is TGTGCCAGCTCACCGGAGGGACAAGAGACCCAGTACTTC.

J is TRBJ1-1 and V is TRBV7-2, with TRBD1 as a possible D gene (6 bases). CDR1 is SGHTA, CDR2 FQGNSA, per germline. The CDR3 has 15 amino acids. Trimming took off 2 bases at V and 4 bases at J, with 14 bases between the two ends. This chain's CDR3 is CASSLLTGTATEAFF. CDR3 coding DNA: TGTGCCAGCAGCTTACTCACAGGGACGGCCACTGAAGCTTTCTTT.

This clone came up a few times. Distinct nucleotide sequences in the sample also encode this CDR3. The chain combines TRBV5-1 with TRBJ1-5; TRBD1 matches 7 bases. The CDR3 spans 14 residues. Germline loops: CDR1 SGHRS, CDR2 YFSETQ. J gave up 5 bases and V 0 bases, and 2 bases lay outside the gene matches. The CDR3 DNA follows: TGCGCCAGCAGCTTGGGACAGGGAGATCAGCCCCAGCATTTT. It encodes CASSLGQGDQPQHF.

This sequence joins TRBV19 and TRBJ1-2; unclear D gene. Between the trimmed V and J ends, which lost 6 bases and 5 bases, there was a span of 16 bases. Germline-derived CDR1 and CDR2 are LNHDA and SQIVND (reference sequence). The CDR3 extends over 14 amino acids. In DNA form, the CDR3 reads TGTGCCAGTAGACCCCTGGACTCACAGTATGGCTACACCTTC. It translates to CASRPLDSQYGYTF.

V usage is TRBV5-4 and J usage is TRBJ2-7, with TRBD2 matching over 8 bases. Trimming at V came to 0 bases and at J to 6 bases, leaving 8 bases not matched to a gene. Germline CDR1 is SGHNT and CDR2 is YYREEE (reference sequence). The CDR3 contains 15 residues. This CDR3 reads CASSLAGGLVVEQYF. Written as DNA, the CDR3 is TGTGCCAGCAGCTTGGCGGGGGGGCTAGTGGTCGAGCAGTACTTC. Filled out from reference TRBV5-4 and TRBJ2-7, the complete variable domain reads ETGVTQSPTHLIKTRGQQVTLRCSSQSGHNTVSWYQQALGQGPQFIFQYYREEENGRGNFPPRFSGLQFPNYSSELNVNALELDDSALYLCASSLAGGLVVEQYFGPGTRLTVT.

This chain connects TRBV4-3 to TRBJ1-2; D perhaps matches TRBD1 (6 bases). The CDR3 sequence is 16 residues long. Germline CDR1 LGHNA, CDR2 YSLEER. The V and J ends lost 0 bases and 8 bases respectively, with 19 bases between them. The CDR3 coding sequence is TGCGCCAGCAGCCAAGATCATGGACAGCTCTCGGGGGGCTACACCTTC. This translates into CASSQDHGQLSGGYTF.

The CDR3 here is CASSVRGSNYGYTF. The CDR3 nucleotides read TGTGCCAGCAGTGTAAGAGGGTCTAACTATGGCTACACCTTC. V and J are TRBV2 and TRBJ1-2; D gene unclear. The CDR3 loop spans 14 amino acids. CDR1 SNHLY and CDR2 FYNNEI come from the germline V gene. V was shortened by 4 bases and J by 0 bases, with 9 bases between the two germline ends.

The chain has TRBV5-5 and TRBJ1-5, with 9 bases aligning to TRBD1. Germline V lookup: CDR1 SGHKS, CDR2 YYEKEE (reference sequence). After removal of 1 base from V and 7 bases from J, the junction contained 6 bases not matched to a gene. The CDR3 runs to 15 residues. As DNA, the CDR3 is TGTGCCAGCAGCTTGTCTGGACAGGGGAGCCAGCCCCAGCATTTT. Encoded protein: CASSLSGQGSQPQHF.

The chain has TRBV7-9 and TRBJ1-2; no clear D. The CDR3 totals 15 residues. Trimming removed 2 bases at V and 4 bases at J, with 14 bases between. Germline V lookup: CDR1 SEHNR, CDR2 FQNEAQ (reference sequence). In nucleotides, the CDR3 is TGTGCCAGCAGCTTAAATCCGGGGTTACTCTATGGCTACACCTTC. Translation: CASSLNPGLLYGYTF. Full variable domain (rest looked up from reference TRBV7-9 and TRBJ1-2): DTGVSQNPRHKITKRGQNVTFRCDPISEHNRLYWYRQTLGQGPEFLTYFQNEAQLEKSRLLSDRFSAERPKGSFSTLEIQRTEQGDSAMYLCASSLNPGLLYGYTFGSGTRLTVV.